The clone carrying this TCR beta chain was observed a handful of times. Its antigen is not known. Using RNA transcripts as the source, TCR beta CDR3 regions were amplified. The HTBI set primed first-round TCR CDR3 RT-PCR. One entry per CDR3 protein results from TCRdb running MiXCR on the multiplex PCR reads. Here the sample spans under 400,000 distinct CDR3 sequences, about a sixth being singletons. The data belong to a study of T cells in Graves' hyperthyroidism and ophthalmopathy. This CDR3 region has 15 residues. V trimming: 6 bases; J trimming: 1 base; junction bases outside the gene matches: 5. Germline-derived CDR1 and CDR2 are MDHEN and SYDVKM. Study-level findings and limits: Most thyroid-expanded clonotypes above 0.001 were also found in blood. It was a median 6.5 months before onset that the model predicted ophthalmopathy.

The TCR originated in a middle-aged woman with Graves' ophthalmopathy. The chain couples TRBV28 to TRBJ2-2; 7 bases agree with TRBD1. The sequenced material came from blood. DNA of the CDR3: TGTGCCAGCAGGCTAAGACAGGGGAACACCGGGGAGCTGTTTTTT. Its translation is CASRLRQGNTGELFF.